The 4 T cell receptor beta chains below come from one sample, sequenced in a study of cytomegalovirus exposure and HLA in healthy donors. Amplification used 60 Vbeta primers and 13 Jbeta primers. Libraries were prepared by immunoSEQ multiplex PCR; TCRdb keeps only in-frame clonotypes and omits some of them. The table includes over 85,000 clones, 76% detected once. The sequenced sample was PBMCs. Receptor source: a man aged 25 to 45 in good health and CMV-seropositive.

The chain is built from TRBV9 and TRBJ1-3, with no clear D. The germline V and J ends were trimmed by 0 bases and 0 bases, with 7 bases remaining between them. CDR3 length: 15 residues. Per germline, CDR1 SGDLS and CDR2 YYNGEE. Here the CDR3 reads CASSVEAYSGNTIYF. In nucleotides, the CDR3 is TGTGCCAGCAGCGTAGAAGCCTACTCTGGAAACACCATATATTTT.

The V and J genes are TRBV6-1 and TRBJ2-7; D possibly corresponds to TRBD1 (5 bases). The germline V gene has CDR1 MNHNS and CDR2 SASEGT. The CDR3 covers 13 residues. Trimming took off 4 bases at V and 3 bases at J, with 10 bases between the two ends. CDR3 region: CASSGRVGYEQYF. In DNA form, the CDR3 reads TGTGCCAGCAGTGGCAGGGTCGGCTACGAGCAGTACTTC.

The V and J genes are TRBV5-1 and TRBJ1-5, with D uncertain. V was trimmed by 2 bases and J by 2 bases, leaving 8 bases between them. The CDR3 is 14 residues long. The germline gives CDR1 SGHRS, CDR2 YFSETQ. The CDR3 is CASSLDNRNQPQHF. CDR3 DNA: TGCGCCAGCAGCTTAGACAACCGCAATCAGCCCCAGCATTTT.

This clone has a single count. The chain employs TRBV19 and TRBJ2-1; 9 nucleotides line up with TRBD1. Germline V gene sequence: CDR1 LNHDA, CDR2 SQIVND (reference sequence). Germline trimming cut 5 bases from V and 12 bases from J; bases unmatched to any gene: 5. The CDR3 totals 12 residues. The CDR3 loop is CASSAPDRGQFF. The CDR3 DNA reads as TGTGCCAGTAGTGCCCCGGACAGGGGGCAGTTCTTC.